This T cell receptor (beta chain) was sequenced for a study of T cells in Graves' hyperthyroidism and ophthalmopathy. This clonotype was seen repeatedly, ten times or more. The target antigen is unknown. Reasons for excluding patients were uncontrolled infection, other autoimmune disease, pregnancy or lactation. Amplification targeted TCR beta CDR3 regions from RNA transcripts. The TCR CDR3 was amplified in a first-round RT-PCR using the HTBI primer set. Each CDR3 protein gets one entry after TCRdb re-called the multiplex PCR reads with MiXCR. This repertoire shows about 420,000 distinct CDR3 sequences, around 15% found once; its top ten account for 5.3%. CDR1 is MDHEN and CDR2 is SYDVKM in the germline V gene. Trimming at V came to 8 bases and at J to 0 bases, leaving 5 bases not matched to a gene. This CDR3 contains 16 residues. Notes on the study in general: A model of 13 V-J features distinguished ophthalmopathy from stable hyperthyroidism.

The specimen sequenced was blood. The chain recombines TRBV28 with TRBJ2-6; 9 bases agree with TRBD1. The source is a woman younger than 30 with Graves' hyperthyroidism. The CDR3, as DNA: TGTGCCAGCCGAGGGACAGGGTCCTCTGGGGCCAACGTCCTGACTTTC. Protein: CASRGTGSSGANVLTF.